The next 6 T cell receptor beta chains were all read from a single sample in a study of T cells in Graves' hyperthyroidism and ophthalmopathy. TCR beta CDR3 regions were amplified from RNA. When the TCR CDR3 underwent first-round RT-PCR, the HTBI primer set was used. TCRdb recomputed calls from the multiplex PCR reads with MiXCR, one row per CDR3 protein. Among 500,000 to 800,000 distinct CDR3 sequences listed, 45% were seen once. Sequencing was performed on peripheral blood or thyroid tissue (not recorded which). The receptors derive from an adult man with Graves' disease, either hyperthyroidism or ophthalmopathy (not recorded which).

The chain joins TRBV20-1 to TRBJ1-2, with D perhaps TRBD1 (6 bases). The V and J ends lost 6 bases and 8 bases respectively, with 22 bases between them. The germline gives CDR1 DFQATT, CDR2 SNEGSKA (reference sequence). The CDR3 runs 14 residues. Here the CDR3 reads CSAPPTGLGGGYTF. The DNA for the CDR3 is TGCAGTGCCCCACCCACAGGGTTAGGCGGAGGCTACACCTTC.

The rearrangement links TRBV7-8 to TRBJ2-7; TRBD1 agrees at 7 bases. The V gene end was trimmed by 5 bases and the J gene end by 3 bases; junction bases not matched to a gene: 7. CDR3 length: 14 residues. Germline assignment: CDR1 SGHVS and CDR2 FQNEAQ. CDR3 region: CASSLAGTDYEQYF. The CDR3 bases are TGTGCCAGCAGCCTGGCTGGGACAGACTACGAGCAGTACTTC.

The CDR3 nucleotides read TGTGCCAGCAGTTTAAGGTTGGGGAAGGTGGAAGAGACCCAGTACTTC. Amino acid sequence: CASSLRLGKVEETQYF. The rearrangement uses TRBV12-3 or TRBV12-4 and TRBJ2-7; D gene uncertain. The DNA end lines up better with TRBJ2-5; the J call may be wrong. The CDR3 extends over 16 amino acids.

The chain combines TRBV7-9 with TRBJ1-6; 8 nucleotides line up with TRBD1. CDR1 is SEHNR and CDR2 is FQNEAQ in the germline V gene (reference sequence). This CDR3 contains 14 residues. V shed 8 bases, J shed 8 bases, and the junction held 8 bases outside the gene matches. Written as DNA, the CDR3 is TGTGCCAGCCACCTAGGACAGGGAGATTCACCCCTCCACTTT. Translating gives CASHLGQGDSPLHF.

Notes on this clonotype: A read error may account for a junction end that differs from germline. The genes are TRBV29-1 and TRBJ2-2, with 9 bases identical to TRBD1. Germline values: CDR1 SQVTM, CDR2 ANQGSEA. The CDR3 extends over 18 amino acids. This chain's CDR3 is CSVEGTGTSLMNTGELFF. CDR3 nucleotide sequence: TGCAGCGTCGAAGGGACAGGGACTTCCTTAATGAACACCGGGGAGCTGTTTTTT.

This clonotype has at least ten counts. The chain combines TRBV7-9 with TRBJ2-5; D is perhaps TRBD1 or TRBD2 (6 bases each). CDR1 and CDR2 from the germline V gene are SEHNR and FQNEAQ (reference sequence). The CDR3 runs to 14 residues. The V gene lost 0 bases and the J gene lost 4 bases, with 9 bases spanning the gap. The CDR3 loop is CASSLAGGSETQYF. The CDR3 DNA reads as TGTGCCAGCAGCTTAGCGGGGGGCTCAGAGACCCAGTACTTC.